This is a list of T cell receptor beta chains from one sample in a study of blood T cell repertoires in COVID-19. This table comes from immunoSEQ multiplex PCR, and its TCRdb copy is limited to in-frame clones, with some not included. The sample has approximately 87,000 clones; more than 85% are singletons. The sequenced sample consisted of peripheral blood. The receptor set was obtained from a man aged 70-80 years with active or convalescent COVID-19. The conserved cysteine and the conserved F or W are not part of the CDR3 here. The order of the fields is J gene, V gene, CDR3 protein.

TRBJ1-4	TRBV30	AWSVLTGPNEKLF
TRBJ1-5	TRBV18	ASSPQGLADQPQH
TRBJ1-1	TRBV28	ASSSPLLGRRDTEAF
TRBJ1-2	TRBV18	ASSPPLLDYGYT
TRBJ1-2	TRBV18	ASSPPGSNYGYT
TRBJ1-5	TRBV19	ASSTTGIQPQH
TRBJ2-1	TRBV10-2	ASSASSEQF
TRBJ1-2	TRBV11-2	ASSIGQGTVYGYT
TRBJ2-2	TRBV27	ASSIKTFTGTPNTGELF
TRBJ2-1	TRBV7-2	ASSLARLTEYNEQF
TRBJ1-5	TRBV19	ASSPAPGGIQPQH